These 24 T cell receptor beta chains came from one sample sequenced in a study of blood T cells in healthy people across ages. PCR was performed a second time for about 7 to 12 cycles using a sample-barcoded 5' primer and a J-beta primer mix. TCRdb re-derived calls from the 5' RACE reads in MiXCR, one entry per CDR3 protein. The profile covers some 750,000 distinct CDR3 sequences, with 20% to 25% appearing a single time and less than 25% taken by the ten largest. Material: blood. These receptors were collected from a man between 65 and 85 years old in good health.

This clonotype showed up many times. The V gene is TRBV28, the J gene TRBJ2-7; D might be TRBD1 (6 bases). The CDR3 is made up of 14 amino acids. V was trimmed by 4 bases and J by 1 base, leaving 11 bases between them. The germline gives CDR1 MDHEN, CDR2 SYDVKM. In nucleotides, the CDR3 is TGTGCCAGCAGTTCCCCTGGACAGTCCTACGAGCAGTACTTC. Translating it yields CASSSPGQSYEQYF.

This clonotype was observed a handful of times. This chain joins TRBV5-1 and TRBJ1-1; no clear D. V dropped 3 bases and J dropped 0 bases, with 12 bases sitting between them. The CDR3 totals 15 residues. CDR1 is SGHRS and CDR2 is YFSETQ in the germline V gene. CDR3 in amino acids: CASSSPAGVNTEAFF. CDR3 nucleotides: TGCGCCAGCAGCTCCCCGGCGGGTGTGAACACTGAAGCTTTCTTT.

The chain uses TRBV11-2 and TRBJ1-4, with unresolved D. Looked up from germline, CDR1 is SGHAT and CDR2 is FQNNGV. Trimming shortened V by 3 bases and J by 12 bases, and 14 bases separated the two germline ends. The CDR3 length is 13 residues. CDR3 DNA sequence: TGTGCCAGCAGCTTTACATCGAGAGGCGAACTGTTTTTT. Protein product: CASSFTSRGELFF.

The V call is TRBV4-2, the J call TRBJ1-2; 8 bases are shared with TRBD1. V dropped 0 bases and J dropped 1; count of bases not matched to a gene: 16. Germline loops: CDR1 LGHNA, CDR2 YNFKEQ. This CDR3 contains 20 residues. The CDR3, as DNA: TGTGCCAGCAGCCAAGACCTAACCCAGGGGGCGCGGGCCCTTAACTATGGCTACACCTTC. Translation gives CASSQDLTQGARALNYGYTF.

This clonotype was observed a few times. CDR3: CASARQNFDNEQFF. The CDR3 DNA sequence: TGCGCCAGCGCTAGACAGAATTTCGACAATGAGCAGTTCTTC. This chain joins TRBV5-1 and TRBJ2-1, with a possible D match to TRBD1 (5 bases). CDR1 and CDR2 from the germline V gene are SGHRS and YFSETQ. Trimming pared 7 bases from V and 5 bases from J, leaving 16 bases between. The CDR3 runs to 14 residues.

This chain connects TRBV4-2 to TRBJ2-3; D call uncertain. CDR3 length: 13 amino acids. The germline CDR1 and CDR2 sequences are LGHNA and YNFKEQ. The V end lost 8 bases, the J end lost 0 bases, and 9 bases lay between the germline ends. CDR3 region: CASGKGSTDTQYF. The CDR3 DNA reads as TGTGCCAGCGGCAAAGGGAGCACAGATACGCAGTATTTT.

This clonotype has only a few counts. V and J are TRBV6-2 or TRBV6-3 and TRBJ1-2, with D perhaps matching TRBD1 (6 bases). The CDR3 contains 15 residues. Trimming stripped 2 bases from V and 3 bases from J, with 13 bases between. Germline CDR1 MNHEY, CDR2 SVGEGT. As DNA, the CDR3 is TGTGCCAGCAGTTACATGCGGGGGCGAGACTATGGCTACACCTTC. This encodes CASSYMRGRDYGYTF.

This clonotype appeared many times. The chain links TRBV7-9 to TRBJ2-3, with a possible D match to TRBD2 (5 bases). This CDR3 spans 15 amino acids. The V gene's germline CDR1 is SEHNR and CDR2 FQNEAQ (reference sequence). Trimming removed 3 bases at V and 5 bases at J, with 15 bases between. The CDR3 here is CASSFGSAGKDTQYF. DNA for the CDR3: TGTGCCAGCAGCTTTGGTTCGGCGGGCAAAGATACGCAGTATTTT.

The V and J genes are TRBV5-1 and TRBJ2-3, with 8 bases aligning to TRBD2. J gave up 1 base and V 3 bases, and 7 bases lay outside the gene matches. The CDR3 runs to 16 residues. Per germline, CDR1 SGHRS and CDR2 YFSETQ. This CDR3 reads CASSWTSGGGTDTQYF. The CDR3 coding sequence is TGCGCCAGCAGCTGGACCAGCGGGGGCGGCACAGATACGCAGTATTTT.

This clonotype was seen a handful of times. The chain combines TRBV30 with TRBJ2-3; D is uncertain. Trimming removed 3 bases from V and 6 bases from J, with 13 bases in between. This CDR3 region has 13 residues. The germline V gene has CDR1 GTSNPN and CDR2 SVGIG (reference sequence). The CDR3 loop is CAWSRLLEDTQYF. For the CDR3, the DNA is TGTGCCTGGAGCAGACTCCTTGAGGATACGCAGTATTTT.

This clonotype was detected ten times or more. The V and J genes are TRBV3-1 and TRBJ2-5, with TRBD1 as a possible D gene (5 bases). The end of the DNA aligns better with TRBJ2-7, so the J call may be wrong. The CDR3 loop spans 14 amino acids. CDR1 is LGHDT, CDR2 YNNKEL, per germline (reference sequence). The CDR3 loop reads CASSPLDSTYEQYF. The CDR3 nucleotides read TGTGCCAGCAGCCCTCTCGACAGTACCTACGAGCAGTACTTC.

The sample holds a few counts of this clonotype. This sequence joins TRBV20-1 and TRBJ1-1; D uncertain. With 1 base removed from V and 0 bases from J, the gap between germline ends came to 9 bases. In germline, CDR1 is DFQATT, CDR2 SNEGSKA (reference sequence). The CDR3 is made up of 14 amino acids. The CDR3, as DNA: TGCAGTGCTAGAGCCGGGAATATGAACACTGAAGCTTTCTTT. Translating gives CSARAGNMNTEAFF.

This clonotype occurred many times. The V gene is TRBV7-2, the J gene TRBJ1-5; 9 nucleotides line up with TRBD1. The CDR3 is made up of 16 amino acids. The V segment lost 2 bases and the J segment 1 base; nucleotides outside the gene matches: 3. Germline loops: CDR1 SGHTA, CDR2 FQGNSA. The CDR3 reads CASSLLGQGSNQPQHF. The CDR3 coding sequence is TGTGCCAGCAGCTTACTCGGACAGGGGAGCAATCAGCCCCAGCATTTT.

This clonotype came up a few times. This sequence joins TRBV5-8 and TRBJ1-5; D possibly corresponds to TRBD1 (5 bases). Germline CDR1 is SGHTS and CDR2 is YDEGEE. V lost 3 bases to trimming and J lost 0 bases, with 13 bases between them. The CDR3 contains 16 residues. CDR3 residues: CASSWGSGSSNQPQHF. In DNA, the CDR3 is TGTGCCAGCAGCTGGGGGTCGGGCAGTAGCAATCAGCCCCAGCATTTT. The full variable domain, its missing parts supplied by reference TRBV5-8 and TRBJ1-5, is EAGVTQSPTHLIKTRGQQATLRCSPISGHTSVYWYQQALGLGLQFLLWYDEGEERNRGNFPPRFSGRQFPNYSSELNVNALELEDSALYLCASSWGSGSSNQPQHFGDGTRLSIL.

V gene TRBV7-2 combines with J gene TRBJ2-3; either TRBD1 or TRBD2 may fit D (6 bases each). Germline CDR1 SGHTA, CDR2 FQGNSA. Trimming took 4 bases from V and 1 from J, leaving 9 bases between them. CDR3 size: 14 residues. This CDR3 reads CASSWGAGTDTQYF. The DNA of the CDR3 is TGTGCCAGCAGCTGGGGGGCCGGCACAGATACGCAGTATTTT. The full variable domain, its missing parts supplied by reference TRBV7-2 and TRBJ2-3, is GAGVSQSPSNKVTEKGKDVELRCDPISGHTALYWYRQSLGQGLEFLIYFQGNSAPDKSGLPSDRFSAERTGGSVSTLTIQRTQQEDSAVYLCASSWGAGTDTQYFGPGTRLTVL.

This clonotype was counted a few times. This chain links TRBV7-2 with TRBJ2-1; no firm D call. CDR1 and CDR2 (germline): SGHTA, FQGNSA. The ends were cut back, 2 bases at V and 3 bases at J, with 8 bases in the middle. This CDR3 contains 14 residues. The CDR3 here is CASSLRTDYNEQFF. In nucleotides, the CDR3 is TGTGCCAGCAGCTTAAGGACGGACTACAATGAGCAGTTCTTC. Filled out from reference TRBV7-2 and TRBJ2-1, the complete variable domain reads GAGVSQSPSNKVTEKGKDVELRCDPISGHTALYWYRQSLGQGLEFLIYFQGNSAPDKSGLPSDRFSAERTGGSVSTLTIQRTQQEDSAVYLCASSLRTDYNEQFFGPGTRLTVL.

J is TRBJ1-1 and V is TRBV28, with 7 positions matching TRBD1. V shed 8 bases, J shed 0 bases, and the junction held 9 bases outside the gene matches. This CDR3 comprises 15 residues. The V gene's germline CDR1 is MDHEN and CDR2 SYDVKM. CDR3 nucleotides: TGTGCCAGCGGGCTCTCGACAGGGTTGAACACTGAAGCTTTCTTT. Translation: CASGLSTGLNTEAFF.

The rearrangement joins TRBV27 to TRBJ2-2, with 15 bases that match TRBD2. This CDR3 has 17 amino acids. V was clipped by 2 bases and J by 6 bases; unmatched bases: 4. Germline V lookup: CDR1 MNHEY, CDR2 SMNVEV (reference sequence). In nucleotides, the CDR3 is TGTGCCAGCAGTTTACGGACTAGCGGGGGGGTATCCGGGGAGCTGTTTTTT. As protein: CASSLRTSGGVSGELFF.

The J gene is TRBJ2-2, the V gene TRBV7-2; D is possibly TRBD1 (5 bases). V shed 5 bases and J shed 0 bases, with 10 bases lying between them. Germline CDR1 SGHTA, CDR2 FQGNSA. The CDR3 is 15 residues long. CDR3 sequence reads: CASSLGQANTGELFF. The CDR3 DNA reads as TGTGCCAGCAGCCTCGGACAAGCGAACACCGGGGAGCTGTTTTTT.

The rearrangement links TRBV5-1 to TRBJ2-3, with D possibly TRBD1 on 6 matching bases. Trimming shortened V by 0 bases and J by 4 bases, and 18 bases separated the two germline ends. This CDR3 has 17 residues. The germline V gene has CDR1 SGHRS and CDR2 YFSETQ. CDR3 in DNA: TGCGCCAGCAGCTTGGCCCCAGCAGGGGCGCAGGCAGATACGCAGTATTTT. Amino acid sequence: CASSLAPAGAQADTQYF.

This clonotype was counted only a few times. The rearrangement uses TRBV3-1 and TRBJ1-1; a weak D match, TRBD1 (6 bases). The CDR3 extends over 14 amino acids. V lost 6 bases to trimming and J lost 4 bases, with 15 bases between them. Germline values: CDR1 LGHDT, CDR2 YNNKEL (reference sequence). The CDR3 loop is CASSTLTGTTEAFF. CDR3 DNA: TGTGCCAGCAGTACTCTCACAGGGACCACTGAAGCTTTCTTT.

The chain carries TRBV6-2 or TRBV6-3 and TRBJ2-1; the match to TRBD1 covers 7 bases. The CDR3 sequence is 14 residues long. Germline CDR1 and CDR2: MNHEY and SVGEGT. Trimming removed 5 bases from V and 6 bases from J; junction bases left unmatched: 7. The CDR3 bases are TGTGCCAGCAGTCAAGACAGGGATCCCAATGAGCAGTTCTTC. Protein product: CASSQDRDPNEQFF.

The chain links TRBV20-1 to TRBJ2-1, with 11 bases that match TRBD1. Near its end, the DNA agrees better with TRBJ2-7, so the J call may be wrong. CDR3 length equals 13 residues. Germline V lookup: CDR1 DFQATT, CDR2 SNEGSKA (reference sequence). CDR3 amino acids: CSGSGTGGYEQYF. The DNA of the CDR3 is TGCAGTGGTTCCGGGACAGGGGGCTACGAGCAGTACTTC.

This chain connects TRBV6-2 or TRBV6-3 to TRBJ2-1, with D possibly called TRBD1 or TRBD2 (5 bases each). The CDR3 loop spans 14 amino acids. The ends were cut back, 5 bases at V and 6 bases at J, with 14 bases in the middle. Germline loops: CDR1 MNHEY, CDR2 SVGEGT. The CDR3: CASSHPGTANEQFF. The CDR3 DNA reads TGTGCCAGCAGTCACCCTGGGACGGCCAATGAGCAGTTCTTC.